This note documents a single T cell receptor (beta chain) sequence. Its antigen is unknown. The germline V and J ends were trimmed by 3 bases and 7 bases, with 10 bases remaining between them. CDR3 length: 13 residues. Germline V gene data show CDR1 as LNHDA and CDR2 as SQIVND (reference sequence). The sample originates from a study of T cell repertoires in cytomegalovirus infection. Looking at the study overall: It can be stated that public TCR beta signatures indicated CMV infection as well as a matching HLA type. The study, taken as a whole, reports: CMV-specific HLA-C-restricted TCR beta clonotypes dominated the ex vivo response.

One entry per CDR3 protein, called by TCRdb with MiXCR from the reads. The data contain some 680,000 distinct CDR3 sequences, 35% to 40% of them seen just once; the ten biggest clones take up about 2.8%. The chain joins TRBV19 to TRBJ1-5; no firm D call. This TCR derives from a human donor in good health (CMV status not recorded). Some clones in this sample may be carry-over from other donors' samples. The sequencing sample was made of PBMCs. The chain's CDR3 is CASSIGRAQPQHF. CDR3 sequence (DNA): TGTGCCAGTAGTATCGGCCGGGCCCAGCCCCAGCATTTT.